One sample yielded the 31 T cell receptor beta chains listed below, sequenced in a study of blood T cell repertoires in COVID-19. Assay: immunoSEQ multiplex PCR; the TCRdb copy retains only in-frame clones and omits some. This sample carries 200,000 or so clones, about 80% of them seen once, and the ten largest clones take about 5.3%. The sequencing sample was made of PBMCs or T cells enriched from blood (not recorded which). All receptors come from a woman aged 45-65 years who had been exposed to COVID-19.

The chain couples TRBV7-8 to TRBJ2-7; D unresolved. The germline CDR1 and CDR2 sequences are SGHVS and FQNEAQ. V was cut by 2 bases and J by 6 bases, with 8 bases left in between. The CDR3 totals 12 residues. CDR3 amino acids: CASSLFGSEQYF. The CDR3 nucleotides read TGTGCCAGCAGCTTATTCGGGTCCGAGCAGTACTTC.

This rearrangement joins TRBV7-9 to TRBJ2-1; D may be TRBD2 (6 bases). Germline CDR1 reads SEHNR; CDR2 reads FQNEAQ (reference sequence). V was clipped by 2 bases and J by 10 bases, with 9 bases between them. The CDR3 length is 12 residues. CDR3: CASSLIGGEQFF. DNA of the CDR3: TGTGCCAGCAGCTTAATCGGGGGAGAGCAGTTCTTC.

The rearrangement uses TRBV5-1 and TRBJ1-1; 10 positions agree with TRBD1. Trimming cost V 3 bases and J 5 bases; bases outside gene matches: 4. This CDR3 has 14 residues. CDR1 is SGHRS and CDR2 is YFSETQ in the germline V gene. DNA for the CDR3: TGCGCCAGCAGCTCCGGGACAGGGGAAACTGAAGCTTTCTTT. This gives the protein CASSSGTGETEAFF.

The rearrangement joins TRBV28 to TRBJ1-2, with unresolved D. Per the germline V gene, CDR1 is MDHEN and CDR2 is SYDVKM. V was shortened by 7 bases and J by 1 base, with 4 bases between the two germline ends. There are 11 residues in the CDR3. DNA for the CDR3: TGTGCCAGCACCAGTAACTATGGCTACACCTTC. This translates into CASTSNYGYTF.

J is TRBJ2-2 and V is TRBV19, with D perhaps matching TRBD2 (6 bases). V lost 5 bases and J 6 bases, leaving 16 bases between the germline ends. Germline CDR1 reads LNHDA; CDR2 reads SQIVND (reference sequence). This CDR3 has 15 amino acids. CDR3 in amino acids: CASSPLTGRSGELFF. CDR3 DNA: TGTGCCAGTAGTCCCCTCACGGGGAGGTCCGGGGAGCTGTTTTTT.

The chain employs TRBV10-3 and TRBJ2-7; D may be TRBD2 (5 bases). This CDR3 spans 14 amino acids. Germline V gives CDR1 ENHRY, CDR2 SYGVKD. With 0 bases removed from V and 10 bases from J, the gap between germline ends came to 16 bases. The chain's CDR3 is CAISESYRETKQYF. In DNA, the CDR3 is TGTGCCATCAGTGAGTCGTATCGGGAAACGAAACAGTACTTC.

V and J are TRBV3-1 (or the pseudogene TRBV3-2) and TRBJ2-5; the D gene is possibly TRBD1 (6 bases). V was shortened by 4 bases and J by 6 bases, with 12 bases between the two germline ends. The length of the CDR3 is 13 residues. CDR1 is LGHDT, CDR2 YNNKEL, per germline (reference sequence). Here the CDR3 reads CASSRGQPQTQYF. The CDR3 DNA reads as TGTGCCAGCAGCCGAGGACAGCCTCAGACCCAGTACTTC.

V usage is TRBV10-3 and J usage is TRBJ2-1; TRBD1 agrees at 8 bases. The trim removed 3 bases at V and 10 bases at J, leaving 11 bases unmatched. This CDR3 is built from 15 residues. CDR1 is ENHRY, CDR2 SYGVKD, per germline. CDR3 nucleotide sequence: TGTGCCATCAGTGATCTCGGACAGGGAGAGCGGGAGCAGTTCTTC. This gives the protein CAISDLGQGEREQFF.

The rearrangement uses TRBV5-5 and TRBJ2-3, with D perhaps TRBD1 (5 bases). The CDR3 contains 16 residues. Germline CDR1 reads SGHKS; CDR2 reads YYEKEE (reference sequence). The ends were cut back, 0 bases at V and 4 bases at J, with 15 bases in the middle. The CDR3 reads CASSLDWGGVSDTQYF. For the CDR3, the DNA is TGTGCCAGCAGCTTGGACTGGGGCGGCGTCTCAGATACGCAGTATTTT.

The chain combines TRBV18 with TRBJ2-3; TRBD1 agrees at 8 bases. J was trimmed by 4 bases and V by 4 bases; bases with no gene match: 4. CDR3 size: 14 residues. The germline CDR1 and CDR2 sequences are KGHSH and LQKENI. CDR3 in amino acids: CASSRDRISDTQYF. The CDR3 region has the DNA TGTGCCAGCTCACGGGACAGGATCTCAGATACGCAGTATTTT.

The chain has TRBV30 and TRBJ2-1; D not resolved. Germline V CDR1 and CDR2: GTSNPN, SVGIG (reference sequence). The CDR3 runs to 11 residues. CDR3 sequence reads: CAASENNEQFF. The CDR3 DNA follows: TGTGCTGCCTCGGAGAACAATGAGCAGTTCTTC.

The V gene is TRBV3-1 (or the pseudogene TRBV3-2), the J gene TRBJ2-5; a possible D gene is TRBD1 (5 bases). V was cut by 4 bases and J by 1 base, with 7 bases left in between. This CDR3 is 13 amino acids long. The germline V gene has CDR1 LGHDT and CDR2 YNNKEL (reference sequence). The CDR3 coding sequence is TGTGCCAGCAGCCCAGGGATCCAAGAGACCCAGTACTTC. It translates to CASSPGIQETQYF.

The gene calls are TRBV2 and TRBJ1-5; D gene ambiguous. V was pared by 6 bases and J by 4 bases, with 16 bases between. This CDR3 region has 15 residues. The germline V gene has CDR1 SNHLY and CDR2 FYNNEI. The DNA of the CDR3 is TGTGCCAGCAGAGGGAGGAGAGGAGGGAATCAGCCCCAGCATTTT. Its translation is CASRGRRGGNQPQHF.

The chain joins TRBV5-1 to TRBJ1-1, with a possible D match to TRBD1 (5 bases). The CDR3 contains 14 residues. Trimming pared 6 bases from V and 8 bases from J, leaving 20 bases between. CDR1 and CDR2 from the germline V gene are SGHRS and YFSETQ. The CDR3 reads CASTWFMGGTEAFF. Here the CDR3 DNA reads TGCGCCAGCACCTGGTTCATGGGGGGTACCGAAGCTTTCTTT.

The chain combines TRBV7-2 with TRBJ2-6; perhaps TRBD2 as D (6 bases). CDR3 size: 18 residues. Germline loops: CDR1 SGHTA, CDR2 FQGNSA. V lost 6 bases, J lost 4 bases, and 22 bases lay in between. The CDR3 DNA is TGTGCCAGCAGTCAACGGGGGTGGCCTAGAGCAGGGGCCAACGTCCTGACTTTC. This codes for CASSQRGWPRAGANVLTF. The whole variable domain, filled in from reference TRBV7-2 and TRBJ2-6, reads GAGVSQSPSNKVTEKGKDVELRCDPISGHTALYWYRQSLGQGLEFLIYFQGNSAPDKSGLPSDRFSAERTGGSVSTLTIQRTQQEDSAVYLCASSQRGWPRAGANVLTFGAGSRLTVL.

The rearrangement uses TRBV5-5 and TRBJ2-6; weak D call: TRBD1 (6 bases). Germline loops: CDR1 SGHKS, CDR2 YYEKEE (reference sequence). The CDR3 extends over 15 amino acids. Trimming cost V 3 bases and J 1 base, with 8 bases left between them. DNA for the CDR3: TGTGCCAGCAGCTCGGGACAATCTGGGGCCAACGTCCTGACTTTC. This gives the protein CASSSGQSGANVLTF. The whole variable domain, remainder taken from reference TRBV5-5 and TRBJ2-6, is DAGVTQSPTHLIKTRGQQVTLRCSPISGHKSVSWYQQVLGQGPQFIFQYYEKEERGRGNFPDRFSARQFPNYSSELNVNALLLGDSALYLCASSSGQSGANVLTFGAGSRLTVL.

The V and J genes are TRBV7-9 and TRBJ1-5; D is perhaps TRBD1 (5 bases). The CDR3 length is 13 residues. From germline, CDR1 is SEHNR and CDR2 FQNEAQ (reference sequence). The V end was cut by 6 bases, the J end by 3 bases, with 9 bases between. This CDR3 reads CASSTGNNQPQHF. The DNA of the CDR3 is TGTGCCAGCAGTACAGGCAACAATCAGCCCCAGCATTTT. The full variable domain, in which reference TRBV7-9 and TRBJ1-5 provide the parts outside the CDR3, is DTGVSQNPRHKITKRGQNVTFRCDPISEHNRLYWYRQTLGQGPEFLTYFQNEAQLEKSRLLSDRFSAERPKGSFSTLEIQRTEQGDSAMYLCASSTGNNQPQHFGDGTRLSIL.

The gene calls are TRBV4-1 and TRBJ1-4; D is unclear. Trimming cost V 1 base and J 0 bases, with 12 bases left between them. Germline CDR1 and CDR2: MGHRA and YSYEKL. CDR3 length: 17 residues. The CDR3 sequence is CASSQVMRIATNEKLFF. The CDR3 coding sequence is TGCGCCAGCAGCCAAGTAATGAGAATTGCAACTAATGAAAAACTGTTTTTT.

J is TRBJ1-4 and V is TRBV4-3; D is uncertain. The V end was cut by 1 base, the J end by 4 bases, with 13 bases between. In germline, CDR1 is LGHNA, CDR2 YSLEER. This CDR3 comprises 16 residues. The CDR3 DNA follows: TGCGCCAGCAGCCAAGGCTTTCAACAGATTAATGAAAAACTGTTTTTT. This gives the protein CASSQGFQQINEKLFF.

This clone has just one count. V and J are TRBV7-2 and TRBJ2-7; D may be TRBD2 (6 bases). Trimming took 2 bases from V and 3 from J, leaving 11 bases between them. This CDR3 spans 14 amino acids. Germline values: CDR1 SGHTA, CDR2 FQGNSA. The CDR3 DNA follows: TGTGCCAGCAGCTTACGCGGGGTAAGCTACGAGCAGTACTTC. It yields the protein CASSLRGVSYEQYF.

The V and J genes are TRBV5-4 and TRBJ2-7, with TRBD2 identical over 13 bases. The CDR3 is 14 residues long. The germline CDR1 and CDR2 sequences are SGHNT and YYREEE (reference sequence). Trimming removed 4 bases from V and 4 bases from J; junction bases left unmatched: 2. CDR3 sequence reads: CASSEGLAGYEQYF. The DNA of the CDR3 is TGTGCCAGCAGCGAGGGACTAGCGGGGTACGAGCAGTACTTC. Full variable domain (rest looked up from reference TRBV5-4 and TRBJ2-7): ETGVTQSPTHLIKTRGQQVTLRCSSQSGHNTVSWYQQALGQGPQFIFQYYREEENGRGNFPPRFSGLQFPNYSSELNVNALELDDSALYLCASSEGLAGYEQYFGPGTRLTVT.

This clone was counted only a few times. This chain links TRBV5-4 with TRBJ2-7; 7 nucleotides match TRBD1. Trimming took 4 bases from V and 0 from J; bases not matched to a gene: 7. The CDR3 runs 15 residues. Germline V gene data show CDR1 as SGHNT and CDR2 as YYREEE (reference sequence). DNA for the CDR3: TGTGCCAGCAGCCCCCGAGGGGGCCTCTCCTACGAGCAGTACTTC. This gives the protein CASSPRGGLSYEQYF.

About this clone itself: Germline is not matched at one junction end, which may reflect a read error. This chain links TRBV28 with TRBJ1-1, with D perhaps TRBD1 (6 bases). The CDR3 extends over 14 amino acids. The germline CDR1 and CDR2 sequences are MDHEN and SYDVKM. CDR3 loop: CASSRGGGNSEAFF. In nucleotides, the CDR3 is TGTGCCAGCAGCCGGGGAGGGGGGAACTCTGAAGCTTTCTTT.

The chain carries TRBV5-6 and TRBJ2-1; 8 nucleotides align to TRBD2. Germline V gene sequence: CDR1 SGHDT, CDR2 YYEEEE. This CDR3 comprises 15 residues. J was trimmed by 7 bases and V by 1 base; bases with no gene match: 7. The CDR3 protein is CASSLTPSGGNEQFF. DNA of the CDR3: TGTGCCAGCAGCTTGACGCCGAGCGGGGGAAATGAGCAGTTCTTC.

The chain uses TRBV4-2 and TRBJ2-7, with 7 bases that match TRBD1. The ends lost 5 bases at V and 3 bases at J; junction bases unmatched: 7. The CDR3 contains 14 residues. Germline V gives CDR1 LGHNA, CDR2 YNFKEQ. CDR3 in amino acids: CASSWPGGNYEQYF. The CDR3 DNA reads as TGTGCCAGCAGCTGGCCAGGGGGAAACTACGAGCAGTACTTC.

This rearrangement joins TRBV11-2 to TRBJ1-1, with TRBD1 as a possible D gene (5 bases). The CDR3 loop spans 14 amino acids. CDR1 and CDR2 from the germline V gene are SGHAT and FQNNGV. The ends were cut back, 5 bases at V and 1 base at J, with 11 bases in the middle. The CDR3, as DNA: TGTGCCAGCAGCCTGCGCGACAGGAACACTGAAGCTTTCTTT. This codes for CASSLRDRNTEAFF.

J is TRBJ1-2 and V is TRBV4-2; D is uncertain. In germline, CDR1 is LGHNA, CDR2 YNFKEQ. The V end lost 0 bases, the J end lost 5 bases, and 13 bases lay between the germline ends. This CDR3 spans 15 amino acids. The CDR3 coding sequence is TGTGCCAGCAGCCAAGAGAGAGAGAGTACTTATGGCTACACCTTC. This encodes CASSQERESTYGYTF.

The CDR3 is CASSTQQRVPVEAFF. In DNA, the CDR3 is TGTGCCAGTAGTACCCAACAGAGGGTGCCGGTCGAAGCTTTCTTT. The chain recombines TRBV19 with TRBJ1-1, with D unclear. CDR1 and CDR2 from the germline V gene are LNHDA and SQIVND (reference sequence). The CDR3 is 15 residues long. V was clipped by 4 bases and J by 8 bases, with 20 bases between them.

The chain joins TRBV11-2 to TRBJ2-3; 7 bases match TRBD1. V shed 6 bases, J shed 5 bases, and the junction held 8 bases outside the gene matches. The CDR3 is 14 residues long. Germline CDR1 and CDR2: SGHAT and FQNNGV. CDR3 sequence (DNA): TGTGCCAGCAGTGTGGACAGGCCTGAAGATACGCAGTATTTT. Translating it yields CASSVDRPEDTQYF.

The gene calls are TRBV2 and TRBJ1-4, with D maybe TRBD1 (6 bases). The CDR3 loop spans 14 amino acids. Trimming pared 8 bases from V and 6 bases from J, leaving 16 bases between. Germline CDR1 is SNHLY and CDR2 is FYNNEI. CDR3 bases: TGTGCCAGCTTCCGAGACAGGACCTATGAAAAACTGTTTTTT. Translating gives CASFRDRTYEKLFF.

The chain links TRBV27 to TRBJ1-5, with a tentative D call TRBD1 (6 bases). Germline lookup yields CDR1 MNHEY and CDR2 SMNVEV (reference sequence). V was shortened by 5 bases and J by 9 bases, with 17 bases between the two germline ends. The CDR3 consists of 14 residues. CDR3: CASSPQGFPGPQHF. CDR3 in DNA: TGTGCCAGCAGTCCTCAGGGGTTCCCAGGGCCCCAGCATTTT.